Sequencing of this T cell receptor beta chain was carried out in a study of CD8 T cells in ankylosing spondylitis. This clonotype was seen at least ten times. Its antigen is currently unknown. Study results and caveats: For ankylosing spondylitis blood, a TCR beta motif of seven to nine highly homologous variants appeared characteristic.

The CDR3 is 15 amino acids. CDR1 and CDR2 (germline): SQVTM, ANQGSEA. The V and J ends lost 2 bases and 3 bases respectively, with 13 bases between them. Libraries for TCR beta were made by quantitative 5'-RACE with molecular barcodes. Each CDR3 protein is one row after TCRdb ran MiXCR on the 5' RACE reads. The table has approximately 550,000 distinct CDR3 sequences, 10% to 15% seen once. The V gene is TRBV29-1, the J gene TRBJ2-2; maybe TRBD1 (6 bases). The receptor comes from a male donor with ankylosing spondylitis. Input material: blood, either unsorted or a sorted T cell fraction (not recorded which). Here the CDR3 reads CSVESSQGYTGELFF. The CDR3 DNA follows: TGCAGCGTTGAATCTTCACAGGGCTACACCGGGGAGCTGTTTTTT.